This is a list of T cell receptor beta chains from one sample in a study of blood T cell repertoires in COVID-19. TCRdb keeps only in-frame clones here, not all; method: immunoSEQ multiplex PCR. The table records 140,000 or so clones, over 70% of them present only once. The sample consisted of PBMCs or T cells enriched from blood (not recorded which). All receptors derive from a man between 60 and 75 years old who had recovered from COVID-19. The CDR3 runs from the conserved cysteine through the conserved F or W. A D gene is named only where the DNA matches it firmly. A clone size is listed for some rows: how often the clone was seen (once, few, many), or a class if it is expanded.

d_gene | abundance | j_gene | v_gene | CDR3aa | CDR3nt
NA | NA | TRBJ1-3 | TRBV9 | CASQGATGNTIYF | TGTGCCAGCCAAGGGGCGACCGGAAACACCATATATTTT
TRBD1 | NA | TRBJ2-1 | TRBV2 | CASSRTGSPYNEQFF | TGTGCCAGCAGTCGGACAGGGAGCCCCTACAATGAGCAGTTCTTC
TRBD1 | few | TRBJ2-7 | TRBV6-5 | CASSPRAEGQGYF | TGTGCCAGCAGCCCAAGGGCAGAGGGACAGGGCTACTTC
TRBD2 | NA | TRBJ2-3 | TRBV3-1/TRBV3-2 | CASSQFSGGPPDTQYF | TGTGCCAGCAGCCAATTTAGCGGGGGGCCGCCGGATACGCAGTATTTT
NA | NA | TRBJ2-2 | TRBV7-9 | CASSTSTGELFF | TGTGCCAGCAGCACAAGCACCGGGGAGCTGTTTTTT
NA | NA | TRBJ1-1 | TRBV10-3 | CAISEWRAMNTEAFF | TGTGCCATCAGTGAGTGGAGGGCCATGAACACTGAAGCTTTCTTT
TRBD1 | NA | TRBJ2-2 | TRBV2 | CASSEARQGEWSGELFF | TGTGCCAGCAGTGAAGCGAGACAGGGCGAGTGGTCCGGGGAGCTGTTTTTT
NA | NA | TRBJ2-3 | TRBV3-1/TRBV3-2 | CASSQTKGLTDTQYF | TGTGCCAGCAGCCAGACCAAAGGACTCACAGATACGCAGTATTTT
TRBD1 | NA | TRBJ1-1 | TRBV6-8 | CASSYGRTGDANTEAFF | TGTGCCAGCAGTTACGGCCGGACAGGCGATGCGAACACTGAAGCTTTCTTT
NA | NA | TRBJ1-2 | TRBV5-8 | CASSFRRLYGYTF | TGTGCCAGCAGCTTCCGCAGGCTCTATGGCTACACCTTC
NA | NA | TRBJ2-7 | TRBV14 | CASSHSSEQYF | TGTGCCAGCAGCCACTCTTCCGAGCAGTACTTC
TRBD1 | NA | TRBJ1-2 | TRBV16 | CASSLSWDRAGYTF | TGTGCCAGCAGCCTCTCTTGGGACAGGGCTGGCTACACCTTC
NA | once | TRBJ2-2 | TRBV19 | CASTSNRELFF | TGTGCCAGTACAAGCAACCGGGAGCTGTTTTTT
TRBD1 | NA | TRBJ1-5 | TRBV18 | CASSPETGASQPQHF | TGTGCCAGCTCACCAGAGACAGGGGCATCTCAGCCCCAGCATTTT
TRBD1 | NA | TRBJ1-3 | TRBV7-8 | CASSQTGGYWNTIYF | TGTGCCAGCAGCCAAACAGGGGGCTATTGGAACACCATATATTTT
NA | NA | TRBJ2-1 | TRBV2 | CASSGYRQFF | TGTGCCAGCAGTGGATATAGGCAGTTCTTC
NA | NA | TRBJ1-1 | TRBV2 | CASSESPGLDTEAFF | TGTGCCAGCAGTGAAAGTCCAGGGTTGGACACTGAAGCTTTCTTT
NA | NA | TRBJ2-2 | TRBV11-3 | CASSQGFGGSKAGELFF | TGTGCCAGCAGTCAGGGGTTCGGCGGGAGTAAAGCCGGGGAGCTGTTTTTT
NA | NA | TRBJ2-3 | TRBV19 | CASARDSSTDTQYF | TGTGCCAGTGCCCGGGACTCCAGCACAGATACGCAGTATTTT
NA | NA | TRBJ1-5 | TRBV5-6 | CASSTGYRNQPQHF | TGTGCCAGCAGCACAGGGTATCGCAATCAGCCCCAGCATTTT
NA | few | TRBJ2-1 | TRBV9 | CASSASSYNEQFF | TGTGCCAGCAGCGCGAGCTCCTACAATGAGCAGTTCTTC
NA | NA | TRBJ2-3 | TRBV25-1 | CASSDMTRGDTQYF | TGTGCCAGCAGTGATATGACCCGGGGGGATACGCAGTATTTT
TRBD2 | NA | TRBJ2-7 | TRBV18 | CASSGLAGLAGEQYF | TGTGCCAGCTCAGGACTAGCGGGACTTGCGGGGGAGCAGTACTTC
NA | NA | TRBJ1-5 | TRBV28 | CASSIVIGQPQHF | TGTGCCAGCAGTATAGTTATCGGTCAGCCCCAGCATTTT
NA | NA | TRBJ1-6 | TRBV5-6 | CASSQTDYNSPLHF | TGTGCCAGCAGTCAGACGGACTATAATTCTCCCCTCCACTTT
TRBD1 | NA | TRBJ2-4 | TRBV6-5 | CASSQGGTGRNIQYF | TGTGCCAGCAGCCAAGGCGGGACAGGGAGGAACATTCAGTACTTC
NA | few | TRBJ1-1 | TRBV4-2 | CASSQLTGKAEAFF | TGTGCCAGCAGCCAACTCACCGGGAAGGCTGAAGCTTTCTTT
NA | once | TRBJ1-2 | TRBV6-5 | CASTPDSGLQIYTF | TGTGCCAGCACCCCAGATTCGGGACTCCAGATCTACACCTTC
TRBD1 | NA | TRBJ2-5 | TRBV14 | CASSQVQGARETQYF | TGTGCCAGCAGCCAAGTCCAGGGGGCTAGGGAGACCCAGTACTTC
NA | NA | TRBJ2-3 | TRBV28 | CASSSFGGHTDTQYF | TGTGCCAGCAGTTCTTTTGGCGGGCACACAGATACGCAGTATTTT
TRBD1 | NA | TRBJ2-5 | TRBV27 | CASPIGQGEETQYF | TGTGCCAGCCCCATCGGACAGGGAGAAGAGACCCAGTACTTC
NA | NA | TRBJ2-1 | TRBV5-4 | CASSLIASDNNEQFF | TGTGCCAGCAGCTTGATCGCTAGCGACAACAATGAGCAGTTCTTC
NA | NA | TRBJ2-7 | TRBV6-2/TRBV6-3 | CASSYGGWYEQYF | TGTGCCAGCAGTTACGGAGGATGGTACGAGCAGTACTTC
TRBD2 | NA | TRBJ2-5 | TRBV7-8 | CASSPGTSGGQETQYF | TGTGCCAGCAGTCCTGGGACTAGCGGGGGGCAAGAGACCCAGTACTTC
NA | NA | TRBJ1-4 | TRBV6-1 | CASSEHWEKLFF | TGTGCCAGCAGTGAACACTGGGAAAAACTGTTTTTT
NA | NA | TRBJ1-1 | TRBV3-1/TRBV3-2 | CASSQPTANTEAFF | TGTGCCAGCAGCCAACCGACAGCGAACACTGAAGCTTTCTTT
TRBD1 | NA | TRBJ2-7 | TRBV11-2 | CASSLDGQGFYEQYF | TGTGCCAGCAGCTTAGACGGACAGGGATTCTACGAGCAGTACTTC